The 25 T cell receptor beta chains below come from one sample, sequenced in a study of neurological immune-mediated disorders. A single record per CDR3 protein comes from TCRdb applying MiXCR to the 5' RACE reads. The sample includes 95,000 to 150,000 distinct CDR3 sequences, roughly 3.2% of them seen just once. Sample: PBMCs. The receptors derive from a woman in her 30s with multiple sclerosis.

This clonotype was recorded many times. The chain joins TRBV19 to TRBJ1-2, with 11 bases identical to TRBD1. The V gene end was trimmed by 10 bases and the J gene end by 8 bases; junction bases not matched to a gene: 12. The CDR3 is 14 residues long. Per the germline V gene, CDR1 is LNHDA and CDR2 is SQIVND (reference sequence). The CDR3 coding sequence is TGTGCCACTGTCCAGGACAGGGGGCGAGGAGGCTACACCTTC. As protein: CATVQDRGRGGYTF.

This clonotype has at least ten counts. The chain uses TRBV2 and TRBJ1-5; 7 bases align to TRBD1. Trimming removed 6 bases from V and 7 bases from J; junction bases left unmatched: 12. The CDR3 loop spans 15 amino acids. The germline V gene encodes CDR1 SNHLY and CDR2 FYNNEI. CDR3 region: CASRFRQGTEQPQHF. The CDR3 coding sequence is TGTGCCAGCAGATTTCGACAGGGAACGGAACAGCCCCAGCATTTT.

This clonotype has a count of ten or more. The chain carries TRBV12-3 or TRBV12-4 and TRBJ2-1, with D uncertain. V lost 6 bases and J lost 4, with 4 bases in between. The length of the CDR3 is 11 residues. The CDR3 here is CASRKYNEQFF. CDR3 in DNA: TGTGCCAGCAGAAAGTACAATGAGCAGTTCTTC.

This clonotype came up many times. This chain joins TRBV28 and TRBJ2-1; D is ambiguous. Between the trimmed V and J ends, which lost 2 bases and 1 base, there was a span of 6 bases. Germline assignment: CDR1 MDHEN and CDR2 SYDVKM. CDR3 size: 14 residues. Here the CDR3 DNA reads TGTGCCAGCAGTTTACCCGCGTCCTACAATGAGCAGTTCTTC. Protein sequence: CASSLPASYNEQFF.

This clonotype was seen at least ten times. The J gene is TRBJ1-2, the V gene TRBV29-1; D is uncertain. The CDR3 contains 12 residues. The germline CDR1 and CDR2 sequences are SQVTM and ANQGSEA. Trimming stripped 4 bases from V and 2 bases from J, with 8 bases between. The CDR3: CSVGSLNYGYTF. As DNA, the CDR3 is TGCAGCGTTGGATCGCTAAACTATGGCTACACCTTC.

This clonotype was counted ten times or more. This chain joins TRBV10-3 and TRBJ1-1; the match to TRBD1 covers 8 bases. From germline, CDR1 is ENHRY and CDR2 SYGVKD. This CDR3 has 16 amino acids. The V gene end was trimmed by 0 bases and the J gene end by 4 bases; junction bases not matched to a gene: 7. In nucleotides, the CDR3 is TGTGCCATCAGTGAGTCACCCCCAGACAGGGGCACTGAAGCTTTCTTT. Protein: CAISESPPDRGTEAFF.

This clonotype was recorded many times. V usage is TRBV20-1 and J usage is TRBJ2-2; D is possibly TRBD2 (6 bases). Trimming cost V 0 bases and J 2 bases, with 13 bases left between them. The CDR3 length is 16 residues. Germline lookup yields CDR1 DFQATT and CDR2 SNEGSKA (reference sequence). CDR3 nucleotide sequence: TGCAGTGCTAGAGATCGAAGGCGGGAAAACACCGGGGAGCTGTTTTTT. Encoded protein: CSARDRRRENTGELFF.

This clonotype was recorded many times. The chain joins TRBV5-1 to TRBJ2-2, with D possibly being TRBD2 (6 bases). CDR3 length: 14 amino acids. Germline V gives CDR1 SGHRS, CDR2 YFSETQ. V lost 4 bases, J lost 6 bases, and 13 bases lay in between. CDR3 nucleotides: TGCGCCAGCAGCCCCCTATGGGGGGCCGGGGAGCTGTTTTTT. Translating gives CASSPLWGAGELFF.

This clonotype came up many times. The chain uses TRBV29-1 and TRBJ2-5; TRBD1 aligns across 7 bases. Trimming at V came to 3 bases and at J to 2 bases, leaving 9 bases not matched to a gene. The CDR3 is 15 residues long. Germline V CDR1 and CDR2: SQVTM, ANQGSEA. The CDR3 DNA reads as TGCAGCGTTGAGCAGGACAGGTGGGAACAAGAGACCCAGTACTTC. Encoded protein: CSVEQDRWEQETQYF.

This clonotype was detected many times. The genes are TRBV12-3 or TRBV12-4 and TRBJ2-2; perhaps TRBD2 as D (5 bases). Trimming shortened V by 3 bases and J by 5 bases, and 10 bases separated the two germline ends. There are 14 residues in the CDR3. The CDR3 here is CASSFGLTTGELFF. The CDR3 nucleotides are TGTGCCAGCAGTTTTGGACTGACGACCGGGGAGCTGTTTTTT.

This clonotype was detected many times. This chain uses TRBV12-3 or TRBV12-4 with TRBJ1-5, with D uncertain. The CDR3 consists of 15 residues. Trimming removed 0 bases at V and 5 bases at J, with 11 bases between. The CDR3 loop reads CASSLALNGDQPQHF. The CDR3 DNA follows: TGTGCCAGCAGTTTAGCGCTAAACGGGGATCAGCCCCAGCATTTT.

At least ten counts were recorded for this clonotype. This rearrangement joins TRBV4-1 to TRBJ1-1; no clear D. V was clipped by 4 bases and J by 3 bases, with 15 bases between them. Germline V gene sequence: CDR1 MGHRA, CDR2 YSYEKL. This CDR3 comprises 15 residues. The CDR3 loop reads CASSRNTGSDTEAFF. The CDR3 nucleotides read TGCGCCAGCAGCCGGAACACGGGTTCTGACACTGAAGCTTTCTTT.

This chain connects TRBV19 to TRBJ1-1, with 7 positions matching TRBD1. The V and J ends lost 9 bases and 11 bases, in that order; junction bases with no gene match: 12. The CDR3 extends over 12 amino acids. The V gene's germline CDR1 is LNHDA and CDR2 SQIVND (reference sequence). CDR3 residues: CASSRQGVGAFF. As DNA, the CDR3 is TGTGCCAGCTCCCGACAGGGAGTTGGTGCTTTCTTT.

In its sample, this clonotype was seen many times. The rearrangement joins TRBV20-1 to TRBJ2-5; 9 nucleotides line up with TRBD2. The ends lost 5 bases at V and 4 bases at J; junction bases unmatched: 11. Germline V gene lookup returns CDR1 DFQATT and CDR2 SNEGSKA (reference sequence). There are 15 residues in the CDR3. In DNA, the CDR3 is TGCAGTGCTGCTCAACGCGGGGGGGCCGGAGAGACCCAGTACTTC. Protein sequence: CSAAQRGGAGETQYF.

This clonotype was seen at least ten times. The CDR3 is CASSLPTSGIYNEQFF. The CDR3 DNA follows: TGTGCCAGCAGCTTACCGACTAGCGGGATTTACAATGAGCAGTTCTTC. The chain has TRBV5-4 and TRBJ2-1; 11 bases fit TRBD2. The CDR3 length is 16 residues. Trimming cost V 2 bases and J 4 bases; bases outside gene matches: 5. In germline, CDR1 is SGHNT, CDR2 YYREEE (reference sequence).

This clonotype was seen repeatedly, ten times or more. The chain employs TRBV12-3 or TRBV12-4 and TRBJ2-5; 8 nucleotides line up with TRBD2. The J segment lost 4 bases and the V segment lost 2 bases, leaving 9 bases of the junction unmatched. The CDR3 length is 16 residues. CDR3 coding DNA: TGTGCCAGCAGTTTACCTGCCGGGGGGGCGGGAGAGACCCAGTACTTC. This translates into CASSLPAGGAGETQYF.

This clonotype was seen at least ten times. V and J are TRBV20-1 and TRBJ1-2; a possible D gene is TRBD1 (6 bases). The germline CDR1 and CDR2 sequences are DFQATT and SNEGSKA (reference sequence). V shed 0 bases and J shed 8 bases, with 13 bases lying between them. The CDR3 is 13 amino acids. CDR3: CSARESGGVGYTF. In nucleotides, the CDR3 is TGCAGTGCTAGAGAATCCGGGGGCGTCGGCTACACCTTC.

This clonotype was recorded many times. The chain has TRBV12-3 or TRBV12-4 and TRBJ2-5; TRBD2 agrees at 7 bases. The CDR3 loop spans 15 amino acids. V shed 5 bases, J shed 3 bases, and the junction held 9 bases outside the gene matches. CDR3 sequence reads: CASSAITSEEETQYF. The CDR3 DNA reads TGTGCCAGCAGTGCCATCACTAGCGAGGAAGAGACCCAGTACTTC.

Ten or more counts support this clonotype. The genes are TRBV20-1 and TRBJ1-2; D perhaps matches TRBD1 (5 bases). CDR1 and CDR2 (germline): DFQATT, SNEGSKA (reference sequence). The V end lost 3 bases, the J end lost 5 bases, and 13 bases lay between the germline ends. The length of the CDR3 is 13 residues. CDR3 loop: CSARAGTDYGYTF. For the CDR3, the DNA is TGCAGTGCTAGGGCCGGGACGGATTATGGCTACACCTTC.

In its sample, this clonotype was seen many times. The chain recombines TRBV7-9 with TRBJ2-2; 7 bases agree with TRBD1. With V trimmed by 7 bases and J by 1 base, 3 bases remained unmatched. The germline V gene has CDR1 SEHNR and CDR2 FQNEAQ (reference sequence). The CDR3 covers 14 residues. DNA of the CDR3: TGTGCCAGCATTAGGACAGGGAACACCGGGGAGCTGTTTTTT. Protein product: CASIRTGNTGELFF.

Many counts were recorded for this clonotype. V is TRBV12-3 or TRBV12-4 and J is TRBJ2-7; 9 positions agree with TRBD1. After removal of 1 base from V and 5 bases from J, the junction contained 3 bases not matched to a gene. The CDR3 extends over 14 amino acids. This CDR3 reads CASSLGDRDHEQYF. CDR3 bases: TGTGCCAGCAGTTTAGGGGACAGGGACCACGAGCAGTACTTC.

This clonotype occurred a few times. The genes are TRBV6-1 and TRBJ2-1; D uncertain. The ends were cut back, 7 bases at V and 1 base at J, with 14 bases in the middle. This CDR3 spans 15 amino acids. Germline lookup yields CDR1 MNHNS and CDR2 SASEGT. CDR3 DNA: TGTGCCAGCACCCTGAGCCCAAGTTCCTACAATGAGCAGTTCTTC. Its protein is CASTLSPSSYNEQFF.

In this sample, this clonotype turned up many times. The gene calls are TRBV3-1 and TRBJ1-1; D not resolved. The V gene's germline CDR1 is LGHDT and CDR2 YNNKEL (reference sequence). The length of the CDR3 is 17 residues. Trimming left V 0 bases short and J 1 base short, with 15 bases between. CDR3 nucleotides: TGTGCCAGCAGCCAAGATCACCCGGGCGCGGGGAACACTGAAGCTTTCTTT. It specifies CASSQDHPGAGNTEAFF.

The genes are TRBV7-9 and TRBJ1-6; 10 nucleotides align to TRBD1. Germline V gene data show CDR1 as SEHNR and CDR2 as FQNEAQ (reference sequence). Trimming removed 1 base from V and 8 bases from J; junction bases left unmatched: 5. This CDR3 has 16 amino acids. CDR3 protein: CASSLVGGTGDSPLHF. The CDR3 region has the DNA TGTGCCAGCAGCTTAGTGGGCGGGACAGGGGATTCACCCCTCCACTTT.

This clonotype was found a few times. The chain links TRBV27 to TRBJ1-5; D remains unclear. The CDR3 consists of 14 residues. Germline CDR1 reads MNHEY; CDR2 reads SMNVEV (reference sequence). Deletions cut 3 bases from V and 4 bases from J, with 10 bases between. CDR3 nucleotides: TGTGCCAGCAGTTTGGTCCTTGGGAATCAGCCCCAGCATTTT. This encodes CASSLVLGNQPQHF.